These 6 T cell receptor beta chains came from one sample sequenced in a study of human T cells and chemical hapten exposure. Time point indicated: patch test 3, about 24 weeks after DPC sensitization. Treatment of the sample: therapeutic diphenylcyclopropenone sensitization with weekly scalp DPC. Via MiXCR, TCRdb re-called the RACE reads, giving one row per CDR3 protein. The sample has more than 150,000 distinct CDR3 sequences; roughly a quarter are singletons. The sequenced sample was whole blood, obtained in connection with sensitization to the hapten diphenylcyclopropenone (DPC). The receptor source for this set is a middle-aged woman with alopecia areata. Some clones in this sample may be carry-over from other donors' samples.

This clonotype occurred a few times. The chain carries TRBV4-1 and TRBJ2-7; 8 nucleotides agree with TRBD1. V lost 6 bases, J lost 2 bases, and 6 bases stayed unmatched. Germline V gives CDR1 MGHRA, CDR2 YSYEKL. This CDR3 comprises 14 residues. The CDR3 DNA reads TGCGCCAGCAGTTACAGGGGGTGGACCTACGAGCAGTACTTC. This translates into CASSYRGWTYEQYF.

This chain connects TRBV29-1 to TRBJ1-4, with 7 bases identical to TRBD1. The germline V gene has CDR1 SQVTM and CDR2 ANQGSEA. The CDR3 sequence is 13 residues long. The V gene end was trimmed by 6 bases and the J gene end by 6 bases; junction bases not matched to a gene: 7. The CDR3 DNA reads as TGCAGCGTATGGGACAGCCGGGATGAAAAACTGTTTTTT. It codes for CSVWDSRDEKLFF.

This clonotype showed up just a few times. The chain employs TRBV27 and TRBJ2-4; TRBD1 matches 7 bases. The length of the CDR3 is 19 residues. Germline CDR1 reads MNHEY; CDR2 reads SMNVEV (reference sequence). Trimming at V came to 4 bases and at J to 0 bases, leaving 15 bases not matched to a gene. CDR3 sequence reads: CASSSQGQSNLLAKNIQYF. In DNA, the CDR3 is TGTGCCAGCAGTTCCCAGGGACAGAGTAACTTACTAGCCAAAAACATTCAGTACTTC.

V is TRBV5-4 and J is TRBJ2-7, with D perhaps matching TRBD1 (6 bases). Looked up from germline, CDR1 is SGHNT and CDR2 is YYREEE (reference sequence). The CDR3 is 15 amino acids. Trimming pared 3 bases from V and 3 bases from J, leaving 16 bases between. The CDR3 loop reads CASSSRDGQNYEQYF. The CDR3 DNA follows: TGTGCCAGCAGCTCCCGGGACGGACAGAACTACGAGCAGTACTTC.

The gene calls are TRBV29-1 and TRBJ1-5; 7 nucleotides align to TRBD1. The CDR3 is 13 amino acids. V trimming: 6 bases; J trimming: 7 bases; junction bases outside the gene matches: 9. CDR1 is SQVTM and CDR2 is ANQGSEA in the germline V gene. Written as DNA, the CDR3 is TGCAGCGTCGTCGAGGGGGCCAGCCAGCCCCAGCATTTT. It codes for CSVVEGASQPQHF.

The V gene is TRBV28, the J gene TRBJ2-2; possibly TRBD1 for D (5 bases). CDR1 and CDR2 (germline): MDHEN, SYDVKM. Trimming removed 6 bases from V and 6 bases from J, with 14 bases in between. This CDR3 is built from 14 residues. The CDR3 here is CASRLQGFAGELFF. CDR3 sequence (DNA): TGTGCCAGCAGGCTCCAGGGTTTCGCCGGGGAGCTGTTTTTT.